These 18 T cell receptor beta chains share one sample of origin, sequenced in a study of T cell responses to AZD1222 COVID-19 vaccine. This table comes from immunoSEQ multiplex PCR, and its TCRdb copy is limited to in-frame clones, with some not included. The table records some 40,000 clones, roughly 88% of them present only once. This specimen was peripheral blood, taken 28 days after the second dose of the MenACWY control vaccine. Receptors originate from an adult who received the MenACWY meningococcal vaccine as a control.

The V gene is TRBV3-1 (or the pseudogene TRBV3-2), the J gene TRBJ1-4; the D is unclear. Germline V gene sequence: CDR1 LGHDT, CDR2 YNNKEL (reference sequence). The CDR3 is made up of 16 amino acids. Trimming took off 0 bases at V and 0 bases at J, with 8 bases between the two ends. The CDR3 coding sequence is TGTGCCAGCAGCCAAGATCAACCTGCAACTAATGAAAAACTGTTTTTT. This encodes CASSQDQPATNEKLFF.

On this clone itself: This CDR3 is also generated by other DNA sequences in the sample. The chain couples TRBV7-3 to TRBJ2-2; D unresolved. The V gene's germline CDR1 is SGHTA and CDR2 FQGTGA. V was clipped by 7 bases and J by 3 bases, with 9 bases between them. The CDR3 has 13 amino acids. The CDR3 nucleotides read TGTGCCAGCAAGAAAGGTGACACCGGGGAGCTGTTTTTT. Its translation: CASKKGDTGELFF. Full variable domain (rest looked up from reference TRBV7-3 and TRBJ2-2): GAGVSQTPSNKVTEKGKYVELRCDPISGHTALYWYRQSLGQGPEFLIYFQGTGAADDSGLPNDRFFAVRPEGSVSTLKIQRTERGDSAVYLCASKKGDTGELFFGEGSRLTVL.

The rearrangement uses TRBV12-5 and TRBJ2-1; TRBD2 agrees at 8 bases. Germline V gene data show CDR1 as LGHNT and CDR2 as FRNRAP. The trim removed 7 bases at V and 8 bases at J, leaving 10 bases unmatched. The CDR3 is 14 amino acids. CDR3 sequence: CASAFSGSKDEQFF. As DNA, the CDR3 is TGTGCTAGTGCCTTCAGCGGGAGTAAGGATGAGCAGTTCTTC.

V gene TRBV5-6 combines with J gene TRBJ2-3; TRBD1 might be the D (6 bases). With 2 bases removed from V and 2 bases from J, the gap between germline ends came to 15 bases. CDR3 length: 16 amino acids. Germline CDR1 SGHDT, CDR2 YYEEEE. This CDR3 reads CASSLDRMVATDTQYF. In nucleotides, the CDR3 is TGTGCCAGCAGCTTAGACAGGATGGTTGCCACAGATACGCAGTATTTT.

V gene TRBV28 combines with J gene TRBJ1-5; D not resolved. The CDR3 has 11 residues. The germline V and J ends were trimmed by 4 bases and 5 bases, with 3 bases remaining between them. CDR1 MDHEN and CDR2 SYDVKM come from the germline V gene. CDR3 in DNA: TGTGCCAGCAGTTCACATCAGCCCCAGCATTTT. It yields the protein CASSSHQPQHF.

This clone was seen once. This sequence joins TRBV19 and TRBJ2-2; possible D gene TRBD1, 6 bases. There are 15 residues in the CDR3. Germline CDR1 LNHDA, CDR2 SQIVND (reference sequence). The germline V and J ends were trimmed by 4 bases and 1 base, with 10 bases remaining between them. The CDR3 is CASSKWGQNTGELFF. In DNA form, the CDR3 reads TGTGCCAGTAGTAAGTGGGGACAGAACACCGGGGAGCTGTTTTTT. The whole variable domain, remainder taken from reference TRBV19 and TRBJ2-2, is DGGITQSPKYLFRKEGQNVTLSCEQNLNHDAMYWYRQDPGQGLRLIYYSQIVNDFQKGDIAEGYSVSREKKESFPLTVTSAQKNPTAFYLCASSKWGQNTGELFFGEGSRLTVL.

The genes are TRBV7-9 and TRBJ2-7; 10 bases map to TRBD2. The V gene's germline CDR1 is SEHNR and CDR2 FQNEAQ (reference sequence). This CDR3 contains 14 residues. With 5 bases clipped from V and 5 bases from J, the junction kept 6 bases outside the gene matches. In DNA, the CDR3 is TGTGCCAGCAGCCCTAGCGGGAGTTCCCACGAGCAGTACTTC. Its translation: CASSPSGSSHEQYF.

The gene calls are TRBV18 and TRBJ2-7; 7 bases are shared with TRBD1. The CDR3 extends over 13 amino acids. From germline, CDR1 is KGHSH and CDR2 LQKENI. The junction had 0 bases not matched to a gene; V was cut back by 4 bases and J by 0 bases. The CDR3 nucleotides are TGTGCCAGCTCACGACAGGGCTCCTACGAGCAGTACTTC. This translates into CASSRQGSYEQYF.

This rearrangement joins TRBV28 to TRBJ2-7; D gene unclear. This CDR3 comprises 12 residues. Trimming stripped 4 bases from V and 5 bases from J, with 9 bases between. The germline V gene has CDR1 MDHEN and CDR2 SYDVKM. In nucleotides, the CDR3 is TGTGCCAGCAGTTCACTCTTAGACGAGCAGTACTTC. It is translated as CASSSLLDEQYF.

Written as DNA, the CDR3 is TGTGCCAGCAGCGAGGGGGTTTACAATGAGCAGTTCTTC. Translation: CASSEGVYNEQFF. The chain recombines TRBV28 with TRBJ2-1; D perhaps matches TRBD1 (6 bases). V dropped 6 bases and J dropped 4 bases, with 10 bases sitting between them. From germline, CDR1 is MDHEN and CDR2 SYDVKM. The CDR3 spans 13 residues.

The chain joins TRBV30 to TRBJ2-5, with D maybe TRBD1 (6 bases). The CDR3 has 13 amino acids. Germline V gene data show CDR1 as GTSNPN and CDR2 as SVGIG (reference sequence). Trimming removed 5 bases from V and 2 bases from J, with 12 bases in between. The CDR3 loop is CAWLGTSQETQYF. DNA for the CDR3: TGTGCCTGGCTGGGGACAAGTCAAGAGACCCAGTACTTC.

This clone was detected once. The DNA of the CDR3 is TGTGCCAGCAGCTTAGGGTCCGCGGGAGCAGGCGAGCAGTACTTC. This encodes CASSLGSAGAGEQYF. The chain uses TRBV7-9 and TRBJ2-7; TRBD2 matches 7 bases. This CDR3 contains 15 residues. J gave up 6 bases and V 1 base, and 9 bases lay outside the gene matches. Per the germline V gene, CDR1 is SEHNR and CDR2 is FQNEAQ (reference sequence). The whole variable domain, filled in from reference TRBV7-9 and TRBJ2-7, reads DTGVSQNPRHKITKRGQNVTFRCDPISEHNRLYWYRQTLGQGPEFLTYFQNEAQLEKSRLLSDRFSAERPKGSFSTLEIQRTEQGDSAMYLCASSLGSAGAGEQYFGPGTRLTVT.

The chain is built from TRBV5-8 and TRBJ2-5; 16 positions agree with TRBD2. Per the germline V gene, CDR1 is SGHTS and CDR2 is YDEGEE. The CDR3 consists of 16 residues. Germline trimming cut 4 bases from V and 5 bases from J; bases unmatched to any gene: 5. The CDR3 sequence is CASSLGLAGGHETQYF. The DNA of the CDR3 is TGTGCCAGCAGCCTGGGACTAGCGGGAGGGCACGAGACCCAGTACTTC.

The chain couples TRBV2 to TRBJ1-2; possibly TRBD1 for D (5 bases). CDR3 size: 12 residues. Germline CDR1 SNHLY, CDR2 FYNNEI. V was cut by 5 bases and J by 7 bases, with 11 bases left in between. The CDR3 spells CASSQGAGGYTF. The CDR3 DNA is TGTGCCAGCAGTCAGGGAGCGGGTGGCTACACCTTC.

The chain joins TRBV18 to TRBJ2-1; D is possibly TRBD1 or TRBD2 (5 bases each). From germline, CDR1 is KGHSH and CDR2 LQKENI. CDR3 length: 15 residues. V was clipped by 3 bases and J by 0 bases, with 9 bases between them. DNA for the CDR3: TGTGCCAGCTCACCTTCGGGACGCTCCTACAATGAGCAGTTCTTC. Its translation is CASSPSGRSYNEQFF.

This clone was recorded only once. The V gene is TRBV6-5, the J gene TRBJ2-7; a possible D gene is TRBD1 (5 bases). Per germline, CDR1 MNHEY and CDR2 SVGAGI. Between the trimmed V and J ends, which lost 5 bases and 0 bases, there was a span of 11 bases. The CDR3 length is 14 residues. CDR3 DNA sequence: TGTGCCAGCAGTCGACAGTTTAGCTCCTACGAGCAGTACTTC. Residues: CASSRQFSSYEQYF.

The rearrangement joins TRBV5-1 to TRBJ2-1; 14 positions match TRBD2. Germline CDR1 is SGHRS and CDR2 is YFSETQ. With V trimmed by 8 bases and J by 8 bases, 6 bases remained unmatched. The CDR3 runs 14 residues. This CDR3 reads CASRPGLAGDEQFF. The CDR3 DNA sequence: TGCGCCAGTCGACCGGGACTAGCGGGAGATGAGCAGTTCTTC.

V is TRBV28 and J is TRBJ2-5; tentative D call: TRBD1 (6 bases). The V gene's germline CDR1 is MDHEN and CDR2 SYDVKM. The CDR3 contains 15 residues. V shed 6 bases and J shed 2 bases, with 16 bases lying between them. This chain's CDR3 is CASSRLGGIQETQYF. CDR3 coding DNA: TGTGCCAGCAGCAGATTAGGGGGTATTCAAGAGACCCAGTACTTC.